This section outlines one T cell receptor beta chain sequence together with its context. Allocation to cohorts depended on clinical history reported by the participants. Original methodology: By means of reference gene primer amplification, nucleated cell counts were estimated. Repertoires were generated with immunoSEQ multiplex PCR, while TCRdb's copy carries only in-frame clones and drops some. V and J calls plus clone size are reproduced from that table; the DNA served to infer D and trimming. The sample contains about 440,000 clones, around nine tenths of which appear only once. V lost 0 bases and J lost 3, with 5 bases in between. Germline V lookup: CDR1 KGHDR, CDR2 SFDVKD. This CDR3 region has 13 residues. This entry is derived from a study of blood T cell repertoires in COVID-19. Overall study: T cells, B-cell-depleted T cells, or PBMCs supplied cDNA or gDNA.

The TCR originated in a woman aged 18 to 35 with acute COVID-19. The chain carries TRBV24-1 and TRBJ2-7; D uncertain. Input material: PBMCs or T cells enriched from blood (not recorded which). CDR3 coding DNA: TGTGCCACCAGTGATTTGGCAGACTACGAGCAGTACTTC. Translated, it gives CATSDLADYEQYF.